This T cell receptor beta chain was retrieved from a study of blood T cell repertoires in COVID-19. CDR1 is GTSNPN, CDR2 SVGIG, per germline (reference sequence). This CDR3 is 16 amino acids long. Trimming at V came to 4 bases and at J to 3 bases, leaving 11 bases not matched to a gene. This table comes from immunoSEQ multiplex PCR, and its TCRdb copy is limited to in-frame clones, with some not included. In the table there are over 95,000 clones, 85% to 90% of which are singletons. The origin of this receptor is a human donor with acute or convalescent COVID-19. The donor label of this sample is uncertain. The rearrangement joins TRBV30 to TRBJ2-5, with 10 bases lining up with TRBD2. The sample was peripheral blood. The CDR3 region has the DNA TGTGCCTGGACCCGAGAAGGACTAGCGGATAAAGAGACCCAGTACTTC. Protein sequence: CAWTREGLADKETQYF. The variable domain in full, with the rest retrieved from reference TRBV30 and TRBJ2-5, is SQTIHQWPATLVQPVGSPLSLECTVEGTSNPNLYWYRQAAGRGLQLLFYSVGIGQISSEVPQNLSASRPQDRQFILSSKKLLLSDSGFYLCAWTREGLADKETQYFGPGTRLLVL.